These 23 T cell receptor beta chains were sequenced from one sample in a study of shared clonotypes between healthy human individuals. TCRdb's copy holds only in-frame clones and misses some; the assay was immunoSEQ multiplex PCR. The table lists some 2.4 million clones, 93% of them singletons, with 0.36% in the top ten. Sequenced: naive CD4+ T cells from PBMCs. The subset was: CD45RA+ positively selected. Receptors originate from a man between 18 and 29 years old in good health. Some clones in this sample may be carry-over from other donors' samples.

This chain links TRBV27 with TRBJ2-3, with a tentative D call TRBD2 (6 bases). Germline V CDR1 and CDR2: MNHEY, SMNVEV (reference sequence). The CDR3 is 15 amino acids. V was clipped by 0 bases and J by 2 bases, with 9 bases between them. The chain's CDR3 is CASSLSAGITDTQYF. In nucleotides, the CDR3 is TGTGCCAGCAGTTTATCTGCGGGGATCACAGATACGCAGTATTTT.

The chain links TRBV5-1 to TRBJ2-2; 9 nucleotides match TRBD2. Germline V CDR1 and CDR2: SGHRS, YFSETQ. Trimming removed 3 bases from V and 1 base from J; junction bases left unmatched: 4. This CDR3 spans 16 amino acids. CDR3 amino acids: CASSSRLAENTGELFF. DNA for the CDR3: TGCGCCAGCAGCTCCAGACTAGCGGAGAACACCGGGGAGCTGTTTTTT. Full variable domain (outside the CDR3, taken from reference TRBV5-1 and TRBJ2-2): KAGVTQTPRYLIKTRGQQVTLSCSPISGHRSVSWYQQTPGQGLQFLFEYFSETQRNKGNFPGRFSGRQFSNSRSEMNVSTLELGDSALYLCASSSRLAENTGELFFGEGSRLTVL.

The chain links TRBV4-3 to TRBJ2-5, with 9 bases that match TRBD2. The end of the DNA is better explained by TRBJ2-7, so the J call may be wrong. This CDR3 region has 16 residues. Germline V gives CDR1 LGHNA, CDR2 YSLEER. The CDR3 sequence: CASSQVAGTSIYEQYF. As DNA, the CDR3 is TGCGCCAGCAGCCAAGTCGCCGGGACTAGCATCTACGAGCAGTACTTC.

This clone was picked up one time. The chain has TRBV5-1 and TRBJ2-2; 8 bases map to TRBD1. This CDR3 comprises 15 residues. V shed 5 bases, J shed 4 bases, and the junction held 7 bases outside the gene matches. From germline, CDR1 is SGHRS and CDR2 YFSETQ. CDR3 residues: CASSFQGAPTGELFF. CDR3 nucleotides: TGCGCCAGCAGTTTTCAGGGGGCGCCCACCGGGGAGCTGTTTTTT.

The chain has TRBV5-4 and TRBJ2-5; 11 bases fit TRBD2. The junction had 1 base not matched to a gene; V was cut back by 2 bases and J by 1 base. In germline, CDR1 is SGHNT, CDR2 YYREEE (reference sequence). The CDR3 spans 15 residues. The CDR3 reads CASSFLAGGQETQYF. DNA of the CDR3: TGTGCCAGCAGCTTTCTAGCGGGAGGCCAAGAGACCCAGTACTTC.

V is TRBV2 and J is TRBJ2-3; 7 nucleotides match TRBD2. The CDR3 is 14 amino acids. The ends lost 6 bases at V and 4 bases at J; junction bases unmatched: 7. CDR1 is SNHLY and CDR2 is FYNNEI in the germline V gene. CDR3 protein: CASRRDYIPDTQYF. In DNA form, the CDR3 reads TGTGCCAGCAGGCGGGACTACATCCCAGATACGCAGTATTTT. Filled out from reference TRBV2 and TRBJ2-3, the complete variable domain reads EPEVTQTPSHQVTQMGQEVILRCVPISNHLYFYWYRQILGQKVEFLVSFYNNEISEKSEIFDDQFSVERPDGSNFTLKIRSTKLEDSAMYFCASRRDYIPDTQYFGPGTRLTVL.

The chain couples TRBV13 to TRBJ1-1, with 8 bases fitting TRBD1. Germline-derived CDR1 and CDR2 are PRHDT and FYEKMQ (reference sequence). This CDR3 comprises 16 residues. The ends lost 0 bases at V and 5 bases at J; junction bases unmatched: 8. CDR3 in DNA: TGTGCCAGCAGCTTAGGGAAGACAGGGGCAGGGACTGAAGCTTTCTTT. Its protein product is CASSLGKTGAGTEAFF.

This clone appeared a single time. The CDR3 loop is CASSLGGTVGIQYF. The CDR3 coding sequence is TGTGCCAGCAGCTTAGGCGGCACGGTGGGCATTCAGTACTTC. J is TRBJ2-4 and V is TRBV7-2; D not resolved. V was clipped by 1 base and J by 9 bases, with 13 bases between them. The CDR3 contains 14 residues. Germline CDR1 is SGHTA and CDR2 is FQGNSA.

The rearrangement links TRBV25-1 to TRBJ1-1; 7 bases fit TRBD1. Germline assignment: CDR1 MGHDK and CDR2 SYGVNS. Unmatched junction bases numbered 7, after V lost 6 bases and J lost 3 bases. The CDR3 runs 14 residues. The CDR3 loop is CASRVTGRDTEAFF. Here the CDR3 DNA reads TGTGCCAGCAGGGTGACAGGGAGGGACACTGAAGCTTTCTTT. Variable domain in full (rest from reference TRBV25-1 and TRBJ1-1): EADIYQTPRYLVIGTGKKITLECSQTMGHDKMYWYQQDPGMELHLIHYSYGVNSTEKGDLSSESTVSRIRTEHFPLTLESARPSHTSQYLCASRVTGRDTEAFFGQGTRLTVV.

The chain uses TRBV28 and TRBJ2-2; 11 nucleotides line up with TRBD1. The CDR3 is 16 amino acids. CDR1 and CDR2 (germline): MDHEN, SYDVKM. The junction had 7 bases not matched to a gene; V was cut back by 6 bases and J by 4 bases. The CDR3 spells CASSKRTGGGTGELFF. The CDR3 bases are TGTGCCAGCAGCAAGAGGACAGGGGGCGGCACCGGGGAGCTGTTTTTT.

The chain combines TRBV5-1 with TRBJ2-7; 7 nucleotides match TRBD1. The CDR3 contains 15 residues. Trimming at V came to 5 bases and at J to 3 bases, leaving 11 bases not matched to a gene. Germline CDR1 reads SGHRS; CDR2 reads YFSETQ. The CDR3 DNA sequence: TGCGCCAGCAGTCCGGAAGCGAGACAGGGCTACGAGCAGTACTTC. Translating gives CASSPEARQGYEQYF.

CDR3 DNA: TGTGCCAGCAGCTTGGAAAGGCACGGTAAAAAACTGTTTTTT. Its translation: CASSLERHGKKLFF. The V gene is TRBV5-4, the J gene TRBJ1-4; D unresolved. CDR1 SGHNT and CDR2 YYREEE come from the germline V gene (reference sequence). The CDR3 is 14 residues long. Trimming pared 0 bases from V and 9 bases from J, leaving 12 bases between.

In regard to this clone: This specimen includes other DNA sequences encoding the same CDR3. The chain is built from TRBV19 and TRBJ2-7, with D hard to call. The CDR3 totals 15 residues. Trimming took off 1 base at V and 0 bases at J, with 10 bases between the two ends. The germline gives CDR1 LNHDA, CDR2 SQIVND (reference sequence). For the CDR3, the DNA is TGTGCCAGTAGTATAGGGACCGGAGCCTCCTACGAGCAGTACTTC. This translates into CASSIGTGASYEQYF.

V is TRBV5-1 and J is TRBJ2-7; a weak D match, TRBD2 (5 bases). Germline CDR1 reads SGHRS; CDR2 reads YFSETQ. The V and J ends lost 0 bases and 3 bases respectively, with 10 bases between them. This CDR3 spans 14 amino acids. CDR3 protein: CASSLGRVDYEQYF. The DNA of the CDR3 is TGCGCCAGCAGCTTGGGGCGGGTTGACTACGAGCAGTACTTC.

The V gene is TRBV11-2, the J gene TRBJ2-7, with 7 bases that match TRBD2. Germline lookup yields CDR1 SGHAT and CDR2 FQNNGV. V was clipped by 0 bases and J by 3 bases; unmatched bases: 8. The CDR3 covers 16 residues. DNA for the CDR3: TGTGCCAGCAGCTTAGATCCGGGGGGAGGTTTCTACGAGCAGTACTTC. Encoded protein: CASSLDPGGGFYEQYF.

V and J are TRBV12-2 and TRBJ2-7; the table's D call, TRBD1, was not checked against the DNA. TRBV12-2 is termed a pseudogene. There are 16 residues in the CDR3. CDR3 nucleotide sequence: TGTGCAAGTCGCTTAGTCGGGGACAGGGGTCCTTACGAGCAGTACTTC. Translation: CASRLVGDRGPYEQYF.

The rearrangement joins TRBV4-2 to TRBJ2-2; TRBD2 matches at 11 bases. The ends lost 4 bases at V and 2 bases at J; junction bases unmatched: 3. This CDR3 is built from 16 residues. Germline loops: CDR1 LGHNA, CDR2 YNFKEQ. The CDR3 region has the DNA TGTGCCAGCAGCCGACTAGCGGGACTCAACACCGGGGAGCTGTTTTTT. Its protein product is CASSRLAGLNTGELFF.

This clone was seen a single time. The J gene is TRBJ2-2, the V gene TRBV6-6, with TRBD2 matching over 10 bases. V trimming: 8 bases; J trimming: 6 bases; junction bases outside the gene matches: 9. The CDR3 is made up of 15 amino acids. Germline loops: CDR1 MNHNY, CDR2 SVGAGI (reference sequence). The CDR3 loop reads CASVDSSGSAGELFF. The CDR3 nucleotides read TGTGCCAGCGTCGATTCTAGCGGGAGCGCCGGGGAGCTGTTTTTT.

With respect to this clone: Other nucleotide sequences from this sample produce the same CDR3. The rearrangement links TRBV7-3 to TRBJ1-1; D unresolved. Germline-derived CDR1 and CDR2 are SGHTA and FQGTGA. V was shortened by 5 bases and J by 1 base, with 8 bases between the two germline ends. This CDR3 is 13 amino acids long. DNA for the CDR3: TGTGCCAGCAGCCCCCGCCGGAACACTGAAGCTTTCTTT. It codes for CASSPRRNTEAFF.

The CDR3 is CASSRAPRSNQPQHF. As DNA, the CDR3 is TGTGCCAGCAGTCGGGCCCCCCGAAGCAATCAGCCCCAGCATTTT. The chain uses TRBV27 and TRBJ1-5; no definite D call. The CDR3 runs 15 residues. Germline V gene sequence: CDR1 MNHEY, CDR2 SMNVEV (reference sequence). V lost 5 bases and J lost 1, with 12 bases in between.

The V call is TRBV4-1, the J call TRBJ2-3, with 9 bases matching TRBD2. After removal of 1 base from V and 0 bases from J, the junction contained 2 bases not matched to a gene. This CDR3 has 16 amino acids. Germline lookup yields CDR1 MGHRA and CDR2 YSYEKL. The CDR3 bases are TGCGCCAGCAGCCAAGGGAGCGGGAGGAGCACAGATACGCAGTATTTT. The encoded protein is CASSQGSGRSTDTQYF.

Note on this clone: Other DNA sequences in the same sample also yield this CDR3. The chain links TRBV7-9 to TRBJ2-6; D gene unclear. This CDR3 contains 14 residues. Deletions cut 5 bases from V and 0 bases from J, with 5 bases between. The germline V gene has CDR1 SEHNR and CDR2 FQNEAQ (reference sequence). Here the CDR3 reads CASSLSSGANVLTF. CDR3 bases: TGTGCCAGCAGCCTGAGCTCTGGGGCCAACGTCCTGACTTTC.

The rearrangement uses TRBV2 and TRBJ1-4; TRBD1 matches 8 bases. CDR1 and CDR2 (germline): SNHLY, FYNNEI. The length of the CDR3 is 16 residues. V lost 5 bases and J lost 7; bases outside the gene matches: 12. The CDR3: CASSLLQGALGEKLFF. In nucleotides, the CDR3 is TGTGCCAGCAGTCTACTGCAGGGGGCGCTCGGTGAAAAACTGTTTTTT.